This TCR beta chain was identified during a study of PD-L1 blockade in urothelial cancer. The overall study: Patients with male sex and bladder-origin urothelial cancer accounted for about 85% of the 29 enrolled.

The CDR3 totals 17 residues. V shed 5 bases, J shed 9 bases, and the junction held 16 bases outside the gene matches. CDR1 LNHDA and CDR2 SQIVND come from the germline V gene (reference sequence). Indicated time point: peripheral blood 6 weeks after treatment start. It was locally advanced or metastatic urothelial carcinoma that patients had. Spiking each PCR with synthetic TCR analog templates was performed. Sequenced by immunoSEQ multiplex PCR; TCRdb stores in-frame clones only, minus some. Of some 48,000 clones listed, approximately 84% are singletons. The origin of this receptor is a man aged 60-69 years with urothelial cancer. J is TRBJ1-5 and V is TRBV19; 10 bases map to TRBD1. Sample: PBMCs, taken around atezolizumab (anti-PD-L1) treatment. The CDR3 DNA reads TGTGCCAGTAGTCCGTCCCTCGACAGGGGGCGCATGTGGCCCCAGCATTTT. Translating it yields CASSPSLDRGRMWPQHF.